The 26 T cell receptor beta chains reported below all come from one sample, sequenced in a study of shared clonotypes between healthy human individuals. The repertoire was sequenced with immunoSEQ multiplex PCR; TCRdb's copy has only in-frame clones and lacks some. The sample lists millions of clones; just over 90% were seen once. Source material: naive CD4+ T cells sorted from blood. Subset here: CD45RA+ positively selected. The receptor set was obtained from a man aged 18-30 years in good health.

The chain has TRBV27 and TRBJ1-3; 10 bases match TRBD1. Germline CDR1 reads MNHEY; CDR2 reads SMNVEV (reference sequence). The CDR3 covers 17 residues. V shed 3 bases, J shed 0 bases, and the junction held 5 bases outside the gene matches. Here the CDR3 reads CASSLGTGANSGNTIYF. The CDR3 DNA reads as TGTGCCAGCAGTTTGGGGACAGGGGCTAACTCTGGAAACACCATATATTTT.

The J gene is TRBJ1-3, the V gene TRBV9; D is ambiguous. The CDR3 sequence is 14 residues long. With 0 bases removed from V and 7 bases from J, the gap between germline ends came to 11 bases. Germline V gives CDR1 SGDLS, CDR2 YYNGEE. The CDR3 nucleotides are TGTGCCAGCAGCGTAGGACTCTTGAGCAACACCATATATTTT. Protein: CASSVGLLSNTIYF. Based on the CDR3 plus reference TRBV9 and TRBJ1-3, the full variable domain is DSGVTQTPKHLITATGQRVTLRCSPRSGDLSVYWYQQSLDQGLQFLIQYYNGEERAKGNILERFSAQQFPDLHSELNLSSLELGDSALYFCASSVGLLSNTIYFGEGSWLTVV.

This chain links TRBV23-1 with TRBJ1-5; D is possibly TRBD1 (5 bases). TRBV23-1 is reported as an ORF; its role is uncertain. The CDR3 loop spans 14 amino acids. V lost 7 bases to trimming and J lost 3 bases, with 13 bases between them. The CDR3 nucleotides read TGCGCCAGCACCCTGGACATAATCAATCAGCCCCAGCATTTT. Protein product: CASTLDIINQPQHF.

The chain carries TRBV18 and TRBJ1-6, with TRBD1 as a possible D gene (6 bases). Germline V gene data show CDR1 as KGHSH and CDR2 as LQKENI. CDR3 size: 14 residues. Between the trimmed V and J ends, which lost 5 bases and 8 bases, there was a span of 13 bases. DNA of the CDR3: TGTGCCAGCTCAATCACAGGGATTGATTCACCCCTCCACTTT. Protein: CASSITGIDSPLHF.

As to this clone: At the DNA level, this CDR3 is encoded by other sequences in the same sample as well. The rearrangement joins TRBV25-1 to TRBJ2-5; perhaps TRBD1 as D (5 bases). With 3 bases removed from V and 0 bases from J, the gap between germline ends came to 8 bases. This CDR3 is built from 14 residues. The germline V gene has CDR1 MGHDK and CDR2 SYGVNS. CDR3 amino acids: CASSDRDHQETQYF. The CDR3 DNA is TGTGCCAGCAGTGACAGGGATCACCAAGAGACCCAGTACTTC.

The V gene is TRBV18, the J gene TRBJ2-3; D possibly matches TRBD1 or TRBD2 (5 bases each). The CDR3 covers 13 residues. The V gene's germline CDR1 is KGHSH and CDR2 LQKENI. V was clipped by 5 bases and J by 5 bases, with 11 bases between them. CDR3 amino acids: CASSGTVRDTQYF. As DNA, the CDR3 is TGTGCCAGCTCAGGGACCGTTCGAGATACGCAGTATTTT. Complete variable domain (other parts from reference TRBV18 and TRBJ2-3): NAGVMQNPRHLVRRRGQEARLRCSPMKGHSHVYWYRQLPEEGLKFMVYLQKENIIDESGMPKERFSAEFPKEGPSILRIQQVVRGDSAAYFCASSGTVRDTQYFGPGTRLTVL.

CDR3 sequence reads: CAWSPNLRGYTF. Here the CDR3 DNA reads TGTGCCTGGTCCCCTAACCTGAGGGGCTACACCTTC. The chain links TRBV30 to TRBJ1-2; D ambiguous. V gave up 5 bases and J gave up 8 bases, with 15 bases separating them. Per germline, CDR1 GTSNPN and CDR2 SVGIG (reference sequence). The CDR3 totals 12 residues.

The CDR3 sequence: CASSEDYNQPQHF. The CDR3 nucleotides read TGTGCCAGCAGTGAGGACTACAATCAGCCCCAGCATTTT. The rearrangement uses TRBV2 and TRBJ1-5; D is uncertain. The CDR3 length is 13 residues. Germline V gene data show CDR1 as SNHLY and CDR2 as FYNNEI. The ends were cut back, 3 bases at V and 3 bases at J, with 6 bases in the middle. Full variable domain (remainder filled in from reference TRBV2 and TRBJ1-5): EPEVTQTPSHQVTQMGQEVILRCVPISNHLYFYWYRQILGQKVEFLVSFYNNEISEKSEIFDDQFSVERPDGSNFTLKIRSTKLEDSAMYFCASSEDYNQPQHFGDGTRLSIL.

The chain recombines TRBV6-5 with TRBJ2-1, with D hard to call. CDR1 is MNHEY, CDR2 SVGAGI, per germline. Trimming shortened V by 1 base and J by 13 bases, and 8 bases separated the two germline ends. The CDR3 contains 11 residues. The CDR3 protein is CASSYFKTQFF. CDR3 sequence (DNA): TGTGCCAGCAGTTACTTCAAGACTCAGTTCTTC.

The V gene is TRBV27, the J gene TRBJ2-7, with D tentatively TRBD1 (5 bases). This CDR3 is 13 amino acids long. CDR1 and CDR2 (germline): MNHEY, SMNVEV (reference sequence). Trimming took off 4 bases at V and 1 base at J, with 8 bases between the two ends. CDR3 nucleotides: TGTGCCAGCAGTTACAGGCCTTCCTACGAGCAGTACTTC. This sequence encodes CASSYRPSYEQYF.

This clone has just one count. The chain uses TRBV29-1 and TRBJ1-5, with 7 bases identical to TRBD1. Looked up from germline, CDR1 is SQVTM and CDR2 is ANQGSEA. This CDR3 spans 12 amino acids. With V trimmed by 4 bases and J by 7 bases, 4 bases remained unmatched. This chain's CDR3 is CSVGSGGQPQHF. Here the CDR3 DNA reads TGCAGCGTTGGGTCAGGGGGGCAGCCCCAGCATTTT.

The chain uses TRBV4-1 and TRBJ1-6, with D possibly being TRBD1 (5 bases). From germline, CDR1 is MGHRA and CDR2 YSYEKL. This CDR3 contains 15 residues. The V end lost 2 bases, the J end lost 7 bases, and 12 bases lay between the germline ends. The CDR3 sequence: CASSQKGAGNSPLHF. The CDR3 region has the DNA TGCGCCAGCAGCCAAAAGGGCGCAGGGAATTCACCCCTCCACTTT.

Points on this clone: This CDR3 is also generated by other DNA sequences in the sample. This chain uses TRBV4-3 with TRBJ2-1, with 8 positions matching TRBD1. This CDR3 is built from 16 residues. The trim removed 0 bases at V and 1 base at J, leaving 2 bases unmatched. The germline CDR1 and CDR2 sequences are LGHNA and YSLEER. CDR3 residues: CASSQDRGLSYNEQFF. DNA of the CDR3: TGCGCCAGCAGCCAAGACAGGGGGCTATCCTACAATGAGCAGTTCTTC.

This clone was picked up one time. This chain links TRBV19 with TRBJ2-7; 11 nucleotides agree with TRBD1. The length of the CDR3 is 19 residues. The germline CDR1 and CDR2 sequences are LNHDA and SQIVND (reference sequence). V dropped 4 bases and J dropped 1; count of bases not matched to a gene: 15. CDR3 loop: CASSTPRGRTGGSSYEQYF. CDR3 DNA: TGTGCCAGTAGTACCCCCCGGGGTCGGACAGGGGGCTCGTCCTACGAGCAGTACTTC.

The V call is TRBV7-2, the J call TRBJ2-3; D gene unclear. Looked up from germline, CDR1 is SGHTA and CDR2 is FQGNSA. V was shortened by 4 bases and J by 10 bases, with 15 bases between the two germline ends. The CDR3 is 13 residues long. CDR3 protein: CASSSIPESAQYF. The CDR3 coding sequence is TGTGCCAGCAGCTCTATTCCCGAGTCTGCGCAGTATTTT.

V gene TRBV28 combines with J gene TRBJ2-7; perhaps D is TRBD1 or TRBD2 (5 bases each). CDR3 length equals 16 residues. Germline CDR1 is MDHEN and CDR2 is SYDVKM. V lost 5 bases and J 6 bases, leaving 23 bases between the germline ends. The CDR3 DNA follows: TGTGCCAGCAGTCCCCCCCTAAACGGGGCCTCCCGCGAGCAGTACTTC. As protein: CASSPPLNGASREQYF. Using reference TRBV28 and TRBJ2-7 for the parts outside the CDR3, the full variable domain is DVKVTQSSRYLVKRTGEKVFLECVQDMDHENMFWYRQDPGLGLRLIYFSYDVKMKEKGDIPEGYSVSREKKERFSLILESASTNQTSMYLCASSPPLNGASREQYFGPGTRLTVT.

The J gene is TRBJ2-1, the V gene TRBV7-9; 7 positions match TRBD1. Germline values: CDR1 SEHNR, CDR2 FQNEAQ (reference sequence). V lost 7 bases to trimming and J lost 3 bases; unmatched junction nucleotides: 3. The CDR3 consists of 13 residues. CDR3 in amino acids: CASTGTVYNEQFF. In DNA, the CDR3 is TGTGCCAGCACCGGGACAGTCTACAATGAGCAGTTCTTC.

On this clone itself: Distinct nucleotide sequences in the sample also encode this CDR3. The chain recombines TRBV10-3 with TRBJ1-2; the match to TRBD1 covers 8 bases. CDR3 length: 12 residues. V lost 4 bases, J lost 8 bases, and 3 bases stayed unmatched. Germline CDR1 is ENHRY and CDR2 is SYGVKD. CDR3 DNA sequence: TGTGCCATCAGTGGACAGGGGACCGGCTACACCTTC. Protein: CAISGQGTGYTF.

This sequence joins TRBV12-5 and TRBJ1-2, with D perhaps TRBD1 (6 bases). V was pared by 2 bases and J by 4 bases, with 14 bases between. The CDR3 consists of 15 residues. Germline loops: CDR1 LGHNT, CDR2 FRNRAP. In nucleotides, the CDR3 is TGTGCTAGTGGTTTGTTGGGGGGCTCTTTCTATGGCTACACCTTC. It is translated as CASGLLGGSFYGYTF.

The CDR3 is CASSRAGGTNTGELFF. CDR3 sequence (DNA): TGTGCCAGCAGCCGGGCAGGGGGCACGAACACCGGGGAGCTGTTTTTT. V usage is TRBV5-8 and J usage is TRBJ2-2; TRBD1 agrees at 8 bases. This CDR3 is built from 16 residues. Trimming cost V 4 bases and J 0 bases; bases outside gene matches: 5. Germline assignment: CDR1 SGHTS and CDR2 YDEGEE.

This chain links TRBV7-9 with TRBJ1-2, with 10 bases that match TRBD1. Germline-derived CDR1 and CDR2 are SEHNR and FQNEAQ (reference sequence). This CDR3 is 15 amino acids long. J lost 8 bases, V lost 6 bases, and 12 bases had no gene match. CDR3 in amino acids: CASSQAGTGARGYTF. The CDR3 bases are TGTGCCAGCAGTCAAGCCGGGACAGGGGCTCGGGGCTACACCTTC.

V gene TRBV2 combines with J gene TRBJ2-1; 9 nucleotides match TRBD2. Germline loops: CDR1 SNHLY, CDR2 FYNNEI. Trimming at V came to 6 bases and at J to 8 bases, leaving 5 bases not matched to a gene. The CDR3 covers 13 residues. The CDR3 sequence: CASRTGLAHEQFF. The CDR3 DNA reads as TGTGCCAGCAGGACGGGACTAGCCCATGAGCAGTTCTTC.

CDR3 region: CASTKRGREETQYF. DNA for the CDR3: TGTGCCAGCACAAAAAGGGGTCGGGAAGAGACCCAGTACTTC. The rearrangement links TRBV7-9 to TRBJ2-5, with a tentative D call TRBD1 (5 bases). Between the trimmed V and J ends, which lost 7 bases and 3 bases, there was a span of 15 bases. This CDR3 is built from 14 residues. CDR1 is SEHNR and CDR2 is FQNEAQ in the germline V gene (reference sequence).

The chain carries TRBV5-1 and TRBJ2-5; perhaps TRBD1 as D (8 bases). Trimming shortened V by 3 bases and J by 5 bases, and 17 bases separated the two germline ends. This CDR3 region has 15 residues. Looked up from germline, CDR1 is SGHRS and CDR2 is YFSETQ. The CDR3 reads CASSSTGEGFETQYF. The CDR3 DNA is TGCGCCAGCAGCTCGACAGGGGAGGGATTTGAGACCCAGTACTTC.

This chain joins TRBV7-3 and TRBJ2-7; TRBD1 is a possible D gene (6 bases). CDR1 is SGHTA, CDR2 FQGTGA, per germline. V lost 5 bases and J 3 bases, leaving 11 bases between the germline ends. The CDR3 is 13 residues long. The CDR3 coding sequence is TGTGCCAGCAGCCCTGGGACACACTACGAGCAGTACTTC. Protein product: CASSPGTHYEQYF. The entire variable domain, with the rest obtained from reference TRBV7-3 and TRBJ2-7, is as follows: GAGVSQTPSNKVTEKGKYVELRCDPISGHTALYWYRQSLGQGPEFLIYFQGTGAADDSGLPNDRFFAVRPEGSVSTLKIQRTERGDSAVYLCASSPGTHYEQYFGPGTRLTVT.

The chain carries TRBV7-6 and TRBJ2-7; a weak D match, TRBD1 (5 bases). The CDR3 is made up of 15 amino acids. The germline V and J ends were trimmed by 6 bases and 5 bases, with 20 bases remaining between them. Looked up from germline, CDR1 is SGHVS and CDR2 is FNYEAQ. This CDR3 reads CASSLVAGMGNEQYF. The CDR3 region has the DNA TGTGCCAGCAGTCTGGTGGCAGGGATGGGGAACGAGCAGTACTTC.